This T cell receptor beta chain was recorded in a study of T cell repertoires in cytomegalovirus infection. Turning to the study itself: In public TCR beta signatures, there were indications of both CMV infection and matching HLA type.

TCRdb independently ran MiXCR on the reads; one entry per CDR3 protein. The table records approximately 71,000 distinct CDR3 sequences, about 4% of them present only once. The CDR3 length is 12 residues. Germline V CDR1 and CDR2: SGHTA, FQGNSA. The V gene end was trimmed by 4 bases and the J gene end by 4 bases; junction bases not matched to a gene: 0. This clonotype was observed many times. Antigen specificity is unknown. Points from the study as a whole: Predominance within the ex vivo response was attributable to HLA-C-restricted CMV-specific TCR beta clonotypes. Identification of carriers of CMV plus the relevant HLA was performed using cumulative public TCR beta family frequency.

This TCR was recovered from a human donor in good health (CMV status not recorded). Some clones in this sample may be carry-over from other donors' samples. The sequenced sample consisted of PBMCs. This rearrangement joins TRBV7-2 to TRBJ2-7, with 8 bases lining up with TRBD1. The CDR3 DNA reads TGTGCCAGCAGCTACAGGGGGTACGAGCAGTACTTC. Encoded protein: CASSYRGYEQYF.